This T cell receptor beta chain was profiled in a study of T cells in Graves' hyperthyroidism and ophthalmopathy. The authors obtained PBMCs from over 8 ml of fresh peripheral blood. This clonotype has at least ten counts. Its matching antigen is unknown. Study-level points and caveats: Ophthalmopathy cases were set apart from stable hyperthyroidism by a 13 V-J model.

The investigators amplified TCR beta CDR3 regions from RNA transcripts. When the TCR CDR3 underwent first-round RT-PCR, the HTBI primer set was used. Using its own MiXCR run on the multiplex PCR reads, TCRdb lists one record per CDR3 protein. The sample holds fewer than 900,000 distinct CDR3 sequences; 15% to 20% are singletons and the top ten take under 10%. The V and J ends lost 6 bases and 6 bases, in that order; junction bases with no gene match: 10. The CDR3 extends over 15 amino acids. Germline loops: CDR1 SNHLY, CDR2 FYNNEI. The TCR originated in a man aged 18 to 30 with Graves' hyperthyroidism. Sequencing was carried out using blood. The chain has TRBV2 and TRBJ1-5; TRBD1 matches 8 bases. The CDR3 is CASSVGQGGTQPQHF. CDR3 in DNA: TGTGCCAGCAGCGTCGGACAGGGAGGCACTCAGCCCCAGCATTTT.